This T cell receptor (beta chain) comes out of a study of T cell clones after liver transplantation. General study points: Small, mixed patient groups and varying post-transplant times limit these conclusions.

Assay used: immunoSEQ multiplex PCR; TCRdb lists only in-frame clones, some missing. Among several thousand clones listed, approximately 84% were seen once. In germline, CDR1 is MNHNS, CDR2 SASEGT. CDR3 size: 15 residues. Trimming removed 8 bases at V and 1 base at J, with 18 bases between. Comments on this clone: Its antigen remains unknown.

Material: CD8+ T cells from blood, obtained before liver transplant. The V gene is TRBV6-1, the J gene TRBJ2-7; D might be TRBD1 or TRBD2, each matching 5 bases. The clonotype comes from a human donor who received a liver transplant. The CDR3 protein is CASRSGPAPSYEQYF. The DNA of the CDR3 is TGTGCCAGCCGATCGGGACCGGCTCCTTCCTACGAGCAGTACTTC.